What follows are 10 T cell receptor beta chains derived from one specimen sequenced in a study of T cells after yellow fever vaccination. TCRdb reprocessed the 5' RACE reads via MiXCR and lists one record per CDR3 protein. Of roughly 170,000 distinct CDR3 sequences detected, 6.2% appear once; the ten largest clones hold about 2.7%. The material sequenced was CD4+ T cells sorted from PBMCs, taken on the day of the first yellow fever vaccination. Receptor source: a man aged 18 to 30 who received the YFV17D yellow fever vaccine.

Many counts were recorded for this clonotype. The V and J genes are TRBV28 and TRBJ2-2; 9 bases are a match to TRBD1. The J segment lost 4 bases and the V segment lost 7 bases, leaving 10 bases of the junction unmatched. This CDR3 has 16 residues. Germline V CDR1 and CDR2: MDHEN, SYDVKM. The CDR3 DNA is TGTGCCAGCATCACTAACAGGGGGCGCATCACCGGGGAGCTGTTTTTT. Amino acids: CASITNRGRITGELFF.

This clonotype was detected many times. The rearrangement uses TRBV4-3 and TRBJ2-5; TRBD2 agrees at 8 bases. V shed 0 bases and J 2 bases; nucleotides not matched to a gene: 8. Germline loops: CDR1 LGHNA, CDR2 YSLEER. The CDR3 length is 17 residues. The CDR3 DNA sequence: TGCGCCAGCAGCCAAGATGGGGTAGCGGGGAATCAAGAGACCCAGTACTTC. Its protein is CASSQDGVAGNQETQYF.

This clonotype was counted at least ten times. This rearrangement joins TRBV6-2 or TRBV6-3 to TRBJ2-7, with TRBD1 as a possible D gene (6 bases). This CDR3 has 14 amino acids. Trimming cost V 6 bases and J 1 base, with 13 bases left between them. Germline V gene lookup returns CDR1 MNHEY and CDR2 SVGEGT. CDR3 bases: TGTGCCAGCAGAACTATTCAGGGGTCCTACGAGCAGTACGTC. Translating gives CASRTIQGSYEQYV.

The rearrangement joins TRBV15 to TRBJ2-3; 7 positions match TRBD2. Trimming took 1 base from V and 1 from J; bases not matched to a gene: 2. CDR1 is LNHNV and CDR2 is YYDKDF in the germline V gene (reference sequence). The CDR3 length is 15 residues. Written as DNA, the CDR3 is TGTGCCACCAGCAGAGTGGGACTACGCACAGATACGCAGTATTTT. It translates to CATSRVGLRTDTQYF.

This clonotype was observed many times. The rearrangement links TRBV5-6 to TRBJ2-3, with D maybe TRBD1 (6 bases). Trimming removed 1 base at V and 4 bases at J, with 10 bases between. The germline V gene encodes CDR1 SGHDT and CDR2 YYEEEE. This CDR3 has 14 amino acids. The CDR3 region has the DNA TGTGCCAGCAGCTTGCACAGGGTTGCAGATACGCAGTATTTT. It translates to CASSLHRVADTQYF.

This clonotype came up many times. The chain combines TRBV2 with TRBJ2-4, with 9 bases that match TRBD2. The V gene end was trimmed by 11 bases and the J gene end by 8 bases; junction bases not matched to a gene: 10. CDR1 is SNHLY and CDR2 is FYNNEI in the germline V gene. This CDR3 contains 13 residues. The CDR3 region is CACGRTSEDIQYF. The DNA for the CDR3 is TGTGCCTGCGGACGGACTAGCGAAGACATTCAGTACTTC.

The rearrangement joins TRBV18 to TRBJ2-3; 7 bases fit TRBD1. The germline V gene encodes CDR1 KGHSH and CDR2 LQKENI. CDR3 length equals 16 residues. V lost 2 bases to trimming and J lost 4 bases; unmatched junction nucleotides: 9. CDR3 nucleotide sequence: TGTGCCAGCTCACCAGAGACAGGGTGGGCATCAGATACGCAGTATTTT. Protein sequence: CASSPETGWASDTQYF.

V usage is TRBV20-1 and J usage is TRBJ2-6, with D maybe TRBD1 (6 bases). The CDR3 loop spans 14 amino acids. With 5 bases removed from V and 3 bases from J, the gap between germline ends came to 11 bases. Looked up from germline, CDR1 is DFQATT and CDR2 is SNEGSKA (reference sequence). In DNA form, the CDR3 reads TGCAGTGCTGAACAGGGTGGTGGGGCCAACGTCCTGACTTTC. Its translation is CSAEQGGGANVLTF.

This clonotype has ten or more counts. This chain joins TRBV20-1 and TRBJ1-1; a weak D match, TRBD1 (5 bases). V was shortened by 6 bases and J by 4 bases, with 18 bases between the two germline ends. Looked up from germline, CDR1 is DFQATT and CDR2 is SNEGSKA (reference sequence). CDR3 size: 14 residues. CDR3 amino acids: CSAAGPMRSTEAFF. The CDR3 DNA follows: TGCAGTGCCGCAGGGCCAATGCGGAGCACTGAAGCTTTCTTT.

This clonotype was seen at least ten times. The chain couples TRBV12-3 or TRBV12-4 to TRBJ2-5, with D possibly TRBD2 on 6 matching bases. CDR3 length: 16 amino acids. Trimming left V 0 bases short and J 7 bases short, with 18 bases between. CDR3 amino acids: CASSLASGIAGRTQYF. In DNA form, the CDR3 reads TGTGCCAGCAGTTTAGCCTCCGGGATAGCCGGGAGGACCCAGTACTTC.